This T cell receptor (beta chain) was identified in a study of T cells in Graves' hyperthyroidism and ophthalmopathy. Trimming cost V 4 bases and J 5 bases, with 9 bases left between them. Looked up from germline, CDR1 is LGHDT and CDR2 is YNNKEL (reference sequence). This CDR3 is 12 amino acids long. RNA transcripts yielded amplified TCR beta CDR3 regions. In the first-round RT-PCR of the TCR CDR3, the HTBI primer set was used. TCRdb ran MiXCR on the multiplex PCR reads and lists one entry per CDR3 protein. The sample yields some 350,000 distinct CDR3 sequences, approximately 25% seen once. Across 18 months, stable Graves' hyperthyroidism was marked by no progression to ophthalmopathy.

The chain has TRBV3-1 and TRBJ2-7; D is possibly TRBD1 or TRBD2 (5 bases each). The TCR sequence derives from a man between 50 and 59 years old with Graves' hyperthyroidism. The sample consisted of blood. CDR3 residues: CASSPLGDEQYF. The CDR3 DNA sequence: TGTGCCAGCAGCCCATTGGGGGACGAGCAGTACTTC.